The source of this T cell receptor (beta chain) is a study of blood T cell repertoires in COVID-19. Here immunoSEQ multiplex PCR was the method, and the copy in TCRdb shows in-frame clones only, minus some. The data show 250,000 or so clones, 80% to 90% seen once. The V gene lost 7 bases and the J gene lost 1 base, with 14 bases spanning the gap. The CDR3 totals 14 residues. Germline V CDR1 and CDR2: MDHEN, SYDVKM. The receptor was isolated from a man between 40 and 49 years old who had recovered from COVID-19. The source material was PBMCs or T cells enriched from blood (not recorded which). The chain carries TRBV28 and TRBJ2-7, with no clear D. CDR3 sequence reads: CASTSFILSYEQYF. The CDR3 DNA reads TGTGCCAGCACCTCCTTTATACTTTCCTACGAGCAGTACTTC.